The 29 T cell receptor beta chains presented below share a single source sample, sequenced in a study of T cell responses to AZD1222 COVID-19 vaccine. Assay used: immunoSEQ multiplex PCR; TCRdb lists only in-frame clones, some missing. Among over 100,000 clones listed, approximately 90% were seen once. Sample: peripheral blood, taken on day 0 of AZD1222 vaccination. The receptors derive from an adult in good health.

This chain's CDR3 is CASSSQGYTDTQYF. The CDR3 bases are TGTGCCAGCAGCTCCCAGGGGTACACAGATACGCAGTATTTT. This sequence joins TRBV7-9 and TRBJ2-3; TRBD1 is a possible D gene (6 bases). The germline V and J ends were trimmed by 4 bases and 2 bases, with 10 bases remaining between them. Germline V gene sequence: CDR1 SEHNR, CDR2 FQNEAQ (reference sequence). The CDR3 is 14 residues long.

This rearrangement joins TRBV19 to TRBJ2-1; 8 bases match TRBD2. CDR1 and CDR2 from the germline V gene are LNHDA and SQIVND (reference sequence). The CDR3 length is 15 residues. The V segment lost 3 bases and the J segment 9 bases; nucleotides outside the gene matches: 10. The CDR3 loop reads CASSIDNSGNIEQFF. The CDR3 nucleotides are TGTGCCAGTAGTATTGATAATAGCGGGAACATTGAGCAGTTCTTC.

This clone has a single count. V gene TRBV30 combines with J gene TRBJ1-6, with D perhaps matching TRBD1 (6 bases). The CDR3 spans 16 residues. CDR1 is GTSNPN and CDR2 is SVGIG in the germline V gene (reference sequence). The V and J ends lost 3 bases and 0 bases respectively, with 12 bases between them. DNA of the CDR3: TGTGCCTGGAGGGGGGCGATTCACTCCTATAATTCACCCCTCCACTTT. Encoded protein: CAWRGAIHSYNSPLHF.

The rearrangement joins TRBV21-1 to TRBJ2-7; the table's D call, TRBD1, has no DNA check behind it. TRBV21-1 is a pseudogene. This CDR3 region has 19 residues. This chain's CDR3 is CASSPHAWAGTYNAYEQYF. CDR3 sequence (DNA): TGTGCCAGCAGCCCCCACGCCTGGGCAGGAACATATAACGCCTACGAGCAGTACTTC.

The DNA for the CDR3 is TGTGCCAGCAGTAACCCCCACTCGGGTGAAAAACTGTTTTTT. Its protein product is CASSNPHSGEKLFF. The chain combines TRBV2 with TRBJ1-4; D not certain. CDR1 is SNHLY and CDR2 is FYNNEI in the germline V gene. The CDR3 consists of 14 residues. With 5 bases removed from V and 7 bases from J, the gap between germline ends came to 14 bases.

This clone was seen more than once but under ten times. The V call is TRBV5-1, the J call TRBJ2-7, with 7 bases fitting TRBD2. Germline V gene lookup returns CDR1 SGHRS and CDR2 YFSETQ. The CDR3 loop spans 14 amino acids. The V segment lost 0 bases and the J segment 2 bases; nucleotides outside the gene matches: 2. CDR3 in DNA: TGCGCCAGCAGCTTGGATGGGGGGGCCTACGAGCAGTACTTC. This gives the protein CASSLDGGAYEQYF.

This chain uses TRBV9 with TRBJ1-5, with D unclear. Trimming cost V 4 bases and J 9 bases, with 17 bases left between them. CDR3 length equals 14 residues. The germline V gene has CDR1 SGDLS and CDR2 YYNGEE. CDR3 in DNA: TGTGCCAGCAGCCAAGACCCAGTAAAAGGGCCCCAGCATTTT. It translates to CASSQDPVKGPQHF.

The V gene is TRBV4-1, the J gene TRBJ1-4, with TRBD1 identical over 12 bases. The CDR3 is 16 amino acids. Unmatched junction bases numbered 3, after V lost 0 bases and J lost 7 bases. Germline CDR1 MGHRA, CDR2 YSYEKL. The CDR3 nucleotides are TGCGCCAGCAGCCAAGAACGGGACAGGGGGCTTGAAAAACTGTTTTTT. It codes for CASSQERDRGLEKLFF.

The chain uses TRBV28 and TRBJ2-7; the D is unclear. CDR3 length: 17 amino acids. Germline loops: CDR1 MDHEN, CDR2 SYDVKM. Trimming pared 6 bases from V and 4 bases from J, leaving 25 bases between. This chain's CDR3 is CASSSWGGRLKSYEQYF. CDR3 sequence (DNA): TGTGCCAGCAGCTCGTGGGGTGGACGCCTAAAGTCATACGAGCAGTACTTC.

The genes are TRBV28 and TRBJ2-6; tentatively, D is TRBD1 (6 bases). V shed 0 bases and J shed 1 base, with 7 bases lying between them. CDR3 size: 16 residues. Germline CDR1 is MDHEN and CDR2 is SYDVKM. In nucleotides, the CDR3 is TGTGCCAGCAGTTTATGGCAGGGGTCTGGGGCCAACGTCCTGACTTTC. This sequence encodes CASSLWQGSGANVLTF.

The CDR3 is CASSITGTGNQPQHF. CDR3 DNA sequence: TGTGCCAGTAGTATCACCGGGACAGGCAATCAGCCCCAGCATTTT. V and J are TRBV19 and TRBJ1-5; 7 nucleotides line up with TRBD1. CDR3 length equals 15 residues. After removal of 3 bases from V and 2 bases from J, the junction contained 4 bases not matched to a gene. CDR1 is LNHDA, CDR2 SQIVND, per germline (reference sequence).

The genes are TRBV9 and TRBJ1-3, with D possibly being TRBD1 (5 bases). CDR1 and CDR2 (germline): SGDLS, YYNGEE. Deletions cut 0 bases from V and 1 base from J, with 8 bases between. The CDR3 has 15 residues. This CDR3 reads CASSVVGGSGNTIYF. The CDR3 coding sequence is TGTGCCAGCAGCGTAGTTGGGGGGTCTGGAAACACCATATATTTT. The full variable domain, with the rest looked up from reference TRBV9 and TRBJ1-3, is DSGVTQTPKHLITATGQRVTLRCSPRSGDLSVYWYQQSLDQGLQFLIQYYNGEERAKGNILERFSAQQFPDLHSELNLSSLELGDSALYFCASSVVGGSGNTIYFGEGSWLTVV.

The rearrangement links TRBV28 to TRBJ2-7, with D possibly matching TRBD1 (5 bases). The CDR3 has 12 amino acids. From germline, CDR1 is MDHEN and CDR2 SYDVKM. Trimming pared 6 bases from V and 5 bases from J, leaving 11 bases between. The CDR3 bases are TGTGCCAGCAGCAAACAGGTACACGAGCAGTACTTC. Its translation is CASSKQVHEQYF.

In this sample, this clone turned up once. The V gene is TRBV7-2, the J gene TRBJ2-1, with TRBD1 matching over 8 bases. The CDR3 extends over 14 amino acids. J lost 7 bases, V lost 5 bases, and 7 bases had no gene match. Germline CDR1 and CDR2: SGHTA and FQGNSA. The CDR3 protein is CASSPGTGRNEQFF. For the CDR3, the DNA is TGTGCCAGCAGCCCCGGGACAGGAAGAAATGAGCAGTTCTTC.

In its sample, this clone was seen a few times. V and J are TRBV7-6 and TRBJ2-2; the match to TRBD2 covers 13 bases. The germline gives CDR1 SGHVS, CDR2 FNYEAQ. This CDR3 spans 17 amino acids. J lost 8 bases, V lost 6 bases, and 12 bases had no gene match. Here the CDR3 DNA reads TGTGCCAGCAGACGACTAGCGGGAGGTGCCTTATCTGGGGAGCTGTTTTTT. This encodes CASRRLAGGALSGELFF.

The chain links TRBV7-3 to TRBJ2-7, with a tentative D call TRBD2 (6 bases). The CDR3 runs 16 residues. Trimming stripped 2 bases from V and 7 bases from J, with 21 bases between. CDR1 SGHTA and CDR2 FQGTGA come from the germline V gene. CDR3 nucleotides: TGTGCCAGCAGCTTACGTCAGGGTCTCCCTCGGGGGGAGCAGTACGTC. Its protein is CASSLRQGLPRGEQYV.

This chain connects TRBV27 to TRBJ1-4; 8 nucleotides line up with TRBD1. V gave up 6 bases and J gave up 10 bases; unmatched junction bases: 10. This CDR3 has 14 residues. Germline V gene sequence: CDR1 MNHEY, CDR2 SMNVEV (reference sequence). Here the CDR3 DNA reads TGTGCCAGCAGGGAGGGACAGGCTAGGGGAAAACTGTTTTTT. Amino acids: CASREGQARGKLFF. Combining the CDR3 with reference TRBV27 and TRBJ1-4 gives the whole variable domain EAQVTQNPRYLITVTGKKLTVTCSQNMNHEYMSWYRQDPGLGLRQIYYSMNVEVTDKGDVPEGYKVSRKEKRNFPLILESPSPNQTSLYFCASREGQARGKLFFGSGTQLSVL.

This chain joins TRBV9 and TRBJ1-4; a weak D match, TRBD1 (6 bases). Looked up from germline, CDR1 is SGDLS and CDR2 is YYNGEE. V lost 0 bases and J lost 7, with 25 bases in between. The length of the CDR3 is 19 residues. DNA for the CDR3: TGTGCCAGCAGCGTAGATATGGCAGCACCAAGGGGGAATAGTGAAAAACTGTTTTTT. Its protein product is CASSVDMAAPRGNSEKLFF.

V gene TRBV6-2 or TRBV6-3 combines with J gene TRBJ2-2; tentative D call: TRBD2 (5 bases). The CDR3 has 18 amino acids. Looked up from germline, CDR1 is MNHEY and CDR2 is SVGEGT. Deletions cut 2 bases from V and 2 bases from J, with 18 bases between. The DNA of the CDR3 is TGTGCCAGCAGTTACCCTGTTATAGGACTTATAAACACCGGGGAGCTGTTTTTT. It translates to CASSYPVIGLINTGELFF.

The V gene is TRBV3-1 (or the pseudogene TRBV3-2), the J gene TRBJ1-2; D remains unclear. Trimming left V 4 bases short and J 4 bases short, with 19 bases between. The CDR3 is 16 amino acids. CDR1 and CDR2 from the germline V gene are LGHDT and YNNKEL (reference sequence). The CDR3, as DNA: TGTGCCAGCAGCCTAGGACGGGCCCAATCGAGCTATGGCTACACCTTC. Translation: CASSLGRAQSSYGYTF.

V usage is TRBV18 and J usage is TRBJ2-1, with no clear D. Germline CDR1 KGHSH, CDR2 LQKENI. The V end lost 4 bases, the J end lost 5 bases, and 3 bases lay between the germline ends. This CDR3 spans 11 amino acids. The CDR3 sequence: CASSLDNEQFF. The CDR3 DNA sequence: TGTGCCAGCTCACTGGACAATGAGCAGTTCTTC.

The chain employs TRBV27 and TRBJ2-7; tentative D call: TRBD2 (5 bases). The CDR3 extends over 14 amino acids. Trimming left V 5 bases short and J 6 bases short, with 17 bases between. Germline CDR1 reads MNHEY; CDR2 reads SMNVEV (reference sequence). The CDR3 DNA sequence: TGTGCCAGCAGTCCCCGTGGAGGCCTACGCGAGCAGTACTTC. This codes for CASSPRGGLREQYF.

The chain is built from TRBV9 and TRBJ1-3; TRBD1 agrees at 9 bases. The CDR3 sequence is 16 residues long. CDR1 and CDR2 (germline): SGDLS, YYNGEE. V gave up 0 bases and J gave up 2 bases; unmatched junction bases: 3. CDR3 nucleotides: TGTGCCAGCAGCGTAGCCGGGGACAGGGCTGGAAACACCATATATTTT. This gives the protein CASSVAGDRAGNTIYF.

The chain employs TRBV7-8 and TRBJ2-3; D ambiguous. Germline CDR1 and CDR2: SGHVS and FQNEAQ. Trimming pared 5 bases from V and 6 bases from J, leaving 15 bases between. This CDR3 contains 14 residues. The CDR3 coding sequence is TGTGCCAGCAGCCGAGAAGGTCGTGGGGATACGCAGTATTTT. Its protein product is CASSREGRGDTQYF.

The chain combines TRBV11-2 with TRBJ2-1; 8 bases agree with TRBD2. The germline CDR1 and CDR2 sequences are SGHAT and FQNNGV. The CDR3 spans 15 residues. V trimming: 1 base; J trimming: 6 bases; junction bases outside the gene matches: 5. CDR3: CASSLGPGGGNEQFF. For the CDR3, the DNA is TGTGCCAGCAGCTTAGGACCGGGAGGGGGCAATGAGCAGTTCTTC.

The chain carries TRBV11-3 and TRBJ1-1; no reliable D call. The CDR3 sequence is 14 residues long. V lost 2 bases and J lost 4, with 11 bases in between. Germline lookup yields CDR1 SGHNT and CDR2 YENEEA. The CDR3 coding sequence is TGTGCCAGCAGCTTAATAGGGTCAGTCACTGAAGCTTTCTTT. It yields the protein CASSLIGSVTEAFF.

The chain employs TRBV11-2 and TRBJ2-2; the D gene is possibly TRBD1 (5 bases). Trimming removed 7 bases from V and 7 bases from J, with 16 bases in between. The CDR3 totals 14 residues. Germline V gene sequence: CDR1 SGHAT, CDR2 FQNNGV. CDR3 DNA: TGTGCCAGCACTCAAGGCAGGGCGGACGGGGAGCTGTTTTTT. Translation gives CASTQGRADGELFF.

This clone was observed once. The V gene is TRBV19, the J gene TRBJ1-2; D is ambiguous. V lost 3 bases and J lost 1, with 9 bases in between. CDR1 and CDR2 (germline): LNHDA, SQIVND (reference sequence). CDR3 length: 14 amino acids. The CDR3 loop is CASSISTRNYGYTF. CDR3 sequence (DNA): TGTGCCAGTAGTATTTCAACTCGTAACTATGGCTACACCTTC.

The gene calls are TRBV7-5 and TRBJ1-2; TRBD1 reflects the table's D call only, with no check against the DNA. TRBV7-5 is a documented pseudogene. CDR3 size: 16 residues. The CDR3 loop reads CVRSFKPRTGPSGYTF. The DNA of the CDR3 is TGTGTCAGAAGCTTTAAACCTCGGACAGGCCCTTCAGGCTACACCTTC.